The clone carrying this T cell receptor beta chain was seen more than once but under ten times. The data belong to a study of blood T cell repertoires in COVID-19. The CDR3 length is 13 residues. Trimming shortened V by 6 bases and J by 0 bases, and 11 bases separated the two germline ends. Germline CDR1 is SQVTM and CDR2 is ANQGSEA. Here immunoSEQ multiplex PCR was the method, and the copy in TCRdb shows in-frame clones only, minus some. The repertoire holds fewer than 65,000 clones, around 89% seen once, with roughly 1.6% in the top ten. The clonotype comes from a man aged 55 to 70 with acute or convalescent COVID-19. V usage is TRBV29-1 and J usage is TRBJ1-1, with D perhaps TRBD1 (5 bases). Sample: peripheral blood. CDR3 nucleotide sequence: TGCAGCGTGGAAAGGGGCTTGAACACTGAAGCTTTCTTT. Its protein product is CSVERGLNTEAFF.